This paragraph covers one TCR beta chain sequence. No antigen is known for it. The sample is drawn from a study of T cell repertoires in cytomegalovirus infection. Study summary: TCR beta signatures that were public indicated CMV infection and matching HLA type.

TCRdb reprocessed the reads via MiXCR and lists one record per CDR3 protein. The table has under 350,000 distinct CDR3 sequences, roughly a fifth seen once. Germline lookup yields CDR1 SNHLY and CDR2 FYNNEI. The CDR3 is made up of 13 amino acids. V was clipped by 10 bases and J by 3 bases, with 14 bases between them. The starting material was cultured PBMCs, obtained from culture after CMV antigen stimulation. This clonotype was sampled from a human donor in good health (CMV status not recorded). Some clones in this sample may be carry-over from other donors' samples. The gene calls are TRBV2 and TRBJ2-3; the D is unclear. This CDR3 reads CAIKDRWTDTQYF. The CDR3 DNA reads TGTGCCATAAAAGACCGCTGGACAGATACGCAGTATTTT.